A single sample is the source of the 21 T cell receptor beta chains below, sequenced in a study of T cell changes during pregnancy in multiple sclerosis. The protocol was immunoSEQ multiplex PCR, while the TCRdb copy is restricted to in-frame clones and leaves out a portion. The data show over 50,000 clones, 90% to 95% seen once. Here the sequenced sample was peripheral blood, taken in the third trimester of pregnancy. The receptors shown here come from a female donor in good health, enrolled as a control in a pregnancy study.

The chain links TRBV7-2 to TRBJ2-2, with D tentatively TRBD1 (5 bases). Germline V gives CDR1 SGHTA, CDR2 FQGNSA. This CDR3 spans 13 amino acids. V shed 3 bases and J shed 4 bases, with 6 bases lying between them. The DNA of the CDR3 is TGTGCCAGCAGCTTCCAGGGCACCGGGGAGCTGTTTTTT. It codes for CASSFQGTGELFF.

V usage is TRBV27 and J usage is TRBJ2-4; 9 nucleotides align to TRBD2. The CDR3 runs to 16 residues. The germline V gene has CDR1 MNHEY and CDR2 SMNVEV (reference sequence). With V trimmed by 7 bases and J by 4 bases, 11 bases remained unmatched. The CDR3 region has the DNA TGTGCCAGCAAAGGCCCGGCTAGCGGGGAGAAAAACATTCAGTACTTC. This encodes CASKGPASGEKNIQYF.

The chain couples TRBV6-5 to TRBJ1-5; perhaps TRBD1 as D (5 bases). The CDR3 has 14 residues. Germline assignment: CDR1 MNHEY and CDR2 SVGAGI. V lost 5 bases to trimming and J lost 4 bases, with 12 bases between them. CDR3 sequence reads: CASSRGRLNQPQHF. The CDR3 coding sequence is TGTGCCAGCAGTAGGGGAAGATTGAATCAGCCCCAGCATTTT.

The gene calls are TRBV7-2 and TRBJ2-1, with D possibly being TRBD1 (6 bases). The CDR3 is 14 residues long. Germline-derived CDR1 and CDR2 are SGHTA and FQGNSA. With 1 base removed from V and 4 bases from J, the gap between germline ends came to 8 bases. The CDR3 DNA is TGTGCCAGCAGCTTAGGACAGGCTTACAATGAGCAGTTCTTC. Encoded protein: CASSLGQAYNEQFF.

The gene calls are TRBV27 and TRBJ1-2; 7 positions agree with TRBD1. V gave up 5 bases and J gave up 1 base; unmatched junction bases: 10. Germline-derived CDR1 and CDR2 are MNHEY and SMNVEV (reference sequence). This CDR3 contains 16 residues. CDR3 in DNA: TGTGCCAGCAGTCTCTACGGGGGGGACAGTAACTATGGCTACACCTTC. Its translation: CASSLYGGDSNYGYTF.

The genes are TRBV15 and TRBJ1-2, with 8 bases fitting TRBD1. The J segment lost 4 bases and the V segment lost 6 bases, leaving 7 bases of the junction unmatched. Germline V gives CDR1 LNHNV, CDR2 YYDKDF (reference sequence). This CDR3 is built from 14 residues. In DNA, the CDR3 is TGTGCCACCAGGCCAGGGGGCGACCCCTATGGCTACACCTTC. This sequence encodes CATRPGGDPYGYTF.

The J gene is TRBJ2-3, the V gene TRBV7-9; TRBD2 agrees at 11 bases. Trimming at V came to 3 bases and at J to 4 bases, leaving 3 bases not matched to a gene. Germline V lookup: CDR1 SEHNR, CDR2 FQNEAQ (reference sequence). CDR3 length: 15 amino acids. The CDR3 is CASSFSGGASDTQYF. The CDR3 nucleotides read TGTGCCAGCAGCTTTAGCGGGGGGGCCTCAGATACGCAGTATTTT.

The rearrangement uses TRBV19 and TRBJ1-1; no reliable D call. V lost 2 bases and J lost 1, with 11 bases in between. The CDR3 runs to 15 residues. Germline CDR1 is LNHDA and CDR2 is SQIVND (reference sequence). CDR3 nucleotides: TGTGCCAGTAGTATAAACCCCGGGTCGAACACTGAAGCTTTCTTT. It translates to CASSINPGSNTEAFF. Using reference TRBV19 and TRBJ1-1 for the parts outside the CDR3, the full variable domain is DGGITQSPKYLFRKEGQNVTLSCEQNLNHDAMYWYRQDPGQGLRLIYYSQIVNDFQKGDIAEGYSVSREKKESFPLTVTSAQKNPTAFYLCASSINPGSNTEAFFGQGTRLTVV.

V gene TRBV5-1 combines with J gene TRBJ2-6; 10 nucleotides align to TRBD1. This CDR3 has 19 amino acids. V was clipped by 5 bases and J by 0 bases; unmatched bases: 11. Germline assignment: CDR1 SGHRS and CDR2 YFSETQ. CDR3 nucleotides: TGCGCCAGCAGTTACGTGACAGGGGGCCAGGGCTCTGGGGCCAACGTCCTGACTTTC. Protein: CASSYVTGGQGSGANVLTF.

V is TRBV2 and J is TRBJ2-1, with TRBD1 matching 8 bases. The CDR3 totals 14 residues. V lost 9 bases, J lost 4 bases, and 8 bases stayed unmatched. Germline V gene sequence: CDR1 SNHLY, CDR2 FYNNEI. The CDR3 here is CASSGGQGYNEQFF. The CDR3 DNA is TGTGCCAGTTCCGGAGGACAGGGATACAATGAGCAGTTCTTC.

The genes are TRBV12-5 and TRBJ2-7, with D maybe TRBD2 (5 bases). Germline CDR1 reads LGHNT; CDR2 reads FRNRAP. The V and J ends lost 1 base and 6 bases respectively, with 19 bases between them. There are 16 residues in the CDR3. Here the CDR3 DNA reads TGTGCTAGTGGTTTGGCCCGTGGGCGGGCCACTCCCGAGCAGTACTTC. Translation: CASGLARGRATPEQYF. Variable domain in full (rest from reference TRBV12-5 and TRBJ2-7): DARVTQTPRHKVTEMGQEVTMRCQPILGHNTVFWYRQTMMQGLELLAYFRNRAPLDDSGMPKDRFSAEMPDATLATLKIQPSEPRDSAVYFCASGLARGRATPEQYFGPGTRLTVT.

This clone has a single count. This chain joins TRBV18 and TRBJ1-2; no firm D call. This CDR3 region has 17 residues. V was clipped by 2 bases and J by 0 bases, with 16 bases between them. Germline-derived CDR1 and CDR2 are KGHSH and LQKENI. CDR3 nucleotide sequence: TGTGCCAGCTCACCAAATGAGGGTGGCTTAGCTAACTATGGCTACACCTTC. Translated, it gives CASSPNEGGLANYGYTF.

The CDR3 reads CAWSGTGGPSPRRYEQYF. CDR3 nucleotides: TGTGCCTGGAGTGGGACAGGGGGCCCTAGCCCTCGCAGGTACGAGCAGTACTTC. The chain uses TRBV30 and TRBJ2-7; 11 nucleotides align to TRBD1. In germline, CDR1 is GTSNPN, CDR2 SVGIG (reference sequence). The V segment lost 1 base and the J segment 4 bases; nucleotides outside the gene matches: 15. This CDR3 has 18 amino acids.

The rearrangement joins TRBV5-1 to TRBJ2-3, with D possibly matching TRBD2 (6 bases). Per the germline V gene, CDR1 is SGHRS and CDR2 is YFSETQ. The CDR3 covers 15 residues. V gave up 2 bases and J gave up 0 bases, with 10 bases separating them. CDR3 sequence reads: CASSFGGASTDTQYF. The CDR3, as DNA: TGCGCCAGCAGCTTTGGCGGGGCTAGCACAGATACGCAGTATTTT.

The chain is built from TRBV7-9 and TRBJ1-1; maybe TRBD1 (5 bases). CDR3 length: 11 residues. CDR1 and CDR2 (germline): SEHNR, FQNEAQ (reference sequence). V shed 8 bases and J shed 7 bases, with 11 bases lying between them. CDR3 protein: CASADSFEAFF. CDR3 bases: TGTGCCAGCGCCGACAGCTTTGAAGCTTTCTTT.

The V gene is TRBV7-2, the J gene TRBJ2-5, with D unresolved. The CDR3 consists of 13 residues. Looked up from germline, CDR1 is SGHTA and CDR2 is FQGNSA. V was trimmed by 1 base and J by 7 bases, leaving 10 bases between them. The CDR3 bases are TGTGCCAGCAGCTTAGGTTCATCCGGGACCCAGTACTTC. Amino acids: CASSLGSSGTQYF.

The chain links TRBV6-5 to TRBJ1-2; no firm D call. The V gene's germline CDR1 is MNHEY and CDR2 SVGAGI. There are 14 residues in the CDR3. V lost 0 bases, J lost 3 bases, and 8 bases lay in between. CDR3 sequence (DNA): TGTGCCAGCAGTTACTCGTGGCGGGACTATGGCTACACCTTC. Its translation: CASSYSWRDYGYTF.

The chain couples TRBV19 to TRBJ1-2; the D gene is possibly TRBD1 (6 bases). The CDR3 sequence is 14 residues long. The V and J ends lost 7 bases and 0 bases respectively, with 12 bases between them. Germline lookup yields CDR1 LNHDA and CDR2 SQIVND (reference sequence). The CDR3 DNA reads as TGTGCCAGTACATCGGACAGAACTAACTATGGCTACACCTTC. Its translation: CASTSDRTNYGYTF.

The chain carries TRBV27 and TRBJ1-4; D call uncertain. From germline, CDR1 is MNHEY and CDR2 SMNVEV (reference sequence). With 6 bases removed from V and 6 bases from J, the gap between germline ends came to 11 bases. The CDR3 has 13 residues. The CDR3 protein is CASSRRRDEKLFF. The CDR3 nucleotides are TGTGCCAGCAGCCGACGGCGGGATGAAAAACTGTTTTTT.

This clone was seen just once. The chain uses TRBV30 and TRBJ1-2, with unresolved D. The CDR3 runs to 12 residues. Trimming shortened V by 5 bases and J by 4 bases, and 11 bases separated the two germline ends. Germline-derived CDR1 and CDR2 are GTSNPN and SVGIG (reference sequence). CDR3: CAWDLNLYGYTF. In nucleotides, the CDR3 is TGTGCCTGGGATCTAAACCTCTATGGCTACACCTTC.

The rearrangement uses TRBV28 and TRBJ1-2, with D unresolved. Germline CDR1 reads MDHEN; CDR2 reads SYDVKM. V gave up 7 bases and J gave up 9 bases, with 21 bases separating them. The CDR3 runs to 14 residues. CDR3 nucleotides: TGTGCCAGCAAGGTGGCAGGTCCCCTCCCTAGCTACACCTTC. Amino acids: CASKVAGPLPSYTF.